Only a few counts were recorded for the clone carrying this TCR beta chain. The antigen is unknown. The germline V and J ends were trimmed by 5 bases and 8 bases, with 16 bases remaining between them. The length of the CDR3 is 13 residues. Germline CDR1 is SGHRS and CDR2 is YFSETQ. The table came from immunoSEQ multiplex PCR; TCRdb's copy has only in-frame clones and leaves some out. Of around 120,000 clones listed, about nine tenths were seen once; the top ten hold approximately 7.5%. The data are from a study of T cell responses to AZD1222 COVID-19 vaccine. Study-wide results and caveats: Only a handful of people who got AZD1222 tested seropositive at baseline.

Sequencing was performed on peripheral blood, taken on day 0 of AZD1222 vaccination. The chain carries TRBV5-1 and TRBJ1-1; D unresolved. This TCR derives from an adult in good health. Written as DNA, the CDR3 is TGCGCCAGCAGTACCAAGGGTGCGGGGGAAGCTTTCTTT. Its protein product is CASSTKGAGEAFF.